The clone carrying this TCR beta chain appeared many times. The antigen is undetermined. The data derive from a study of T cells in Graves' hyperthyroidism and ophthalmopathy. Regarding the study as a whole: The model forecast ophthalmopathy, anticipating it by a median around 6.5 months before onset.

RNA transcripts gave rise to amplified TCR beta CDR3 regions. An initial round of RT-PCR targeting the TCR CDR3 relied on the HTBI primer set. TCRdb reprocessed the multiplex PCR reads via MiXCR and lists one record per CDR3 protein. The sample lists 550,000 to 850,000 distinct CDR3 sequences, about 19% occurring once. This CDR3 is 14 amino acids long. Germline V gives CDR1 LGHDT, CDR2 YNNKEL (reference sequence). The V gene lost 1 base and the J gene lost 4 bases, with 10 bases spanning the gap. The TCR sequence derives from a woman aged 50 to 60 with Graves' hyperthyroidism that later progressed to Graves' ophthalmopathy. This rearrangement joins TRBV3-1 to TRBJ1-1; no firm D call. Input material: blood. In nucleotides, the CDR3 is TGTGCCAGCAGCCAAGGGAGGTTCGGCACTGAAGCTTTCTTT. Translating gives CASSQGRFGTEAFF. Full variable domain (outside the CDR3, taken from reference TRBV3-1 and TRBJ1-1): DTAVSQTPKYLVTQMGNDKSIKCEQNLGHDTMYWYKQDSKKFLKIMFSYNNKELIINETVPNRFSPKSPDKAHLNLHINSLELGDSAVYFCASSQGRFGTEAFFGQGTRLTVV.